A single sample gave rise to the 2 T cell receptor beta chains below, sequenced in a study of post-analysis software for immune sequencing data. Antigen specificity for these receptors is unknown. Broader study findings: Relative to controls, patients had roughly five TRBV segments at higher frequency, with TRBV5-6, TRBV5-1 and TRBV20-1 among these.

Incorporated into the TCR beta cDNA libraries were unique molecular identifiers, which served to reduce PCR and sequencing biases. One entry per CDR3 protein results from TCRdb running MiXCR on the PCR reads. The sample yields 820,000 or so distinct CDR3 sequences, about 50% seen once. Sequenced: blood. The receptors derive from a girl between 5 and 17 years old with multiple sclerosis.

The chain combines TRBV5-5 with TRBJ2-1; 8 nucleotides line up with TRBD1. CDR1 is SGHKS and CDR2 is YYEKEE in the germline V gene (reference sequence). There are 21 residues in the CDR3. V lost 4 bases to trimming and J lost 0 bases; unmatched junction nucleotides: 21. The CDR3 protein is CASSPTPDRTGLGSSYNEQFF. CDR3 DNA: TGTGCCAGCAGCCCTACCCCTGATCGGACAGGGCTGGGGAGCTCCTACAATGAGCAGTTCTTC.

The rearrangement links TRBV5-1 to TRBJ1-2; D is possibly TRBD1 (6 bases). This CDR3 contains 14 residues. Germline V CDR1 and CDR2: SGHRS, YFSETQ. The ends were cut back, 6 bases at V and 1 base at J, with 13 bases in the middle. DNA of the CDR3: TGCGCCAGCACCGTGACAGGAGTTAACTATGGCTACACCTTC. Translated, it gives CASTVTGVNYGYTF.